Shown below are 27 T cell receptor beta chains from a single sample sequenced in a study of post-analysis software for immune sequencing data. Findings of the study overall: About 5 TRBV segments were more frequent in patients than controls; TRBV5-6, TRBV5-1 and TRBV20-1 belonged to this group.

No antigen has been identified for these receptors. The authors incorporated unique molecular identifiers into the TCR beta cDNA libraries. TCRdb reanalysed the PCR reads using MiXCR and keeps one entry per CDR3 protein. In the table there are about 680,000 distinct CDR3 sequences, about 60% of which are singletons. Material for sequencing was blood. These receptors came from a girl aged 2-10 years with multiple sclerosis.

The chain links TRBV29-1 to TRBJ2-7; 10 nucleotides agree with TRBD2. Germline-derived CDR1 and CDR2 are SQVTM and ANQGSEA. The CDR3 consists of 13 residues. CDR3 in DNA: TGCAGTCATACTAGCGGGAATTCCTACGAGCAGTACTTC. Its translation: CSHTSGNSYEQYF.

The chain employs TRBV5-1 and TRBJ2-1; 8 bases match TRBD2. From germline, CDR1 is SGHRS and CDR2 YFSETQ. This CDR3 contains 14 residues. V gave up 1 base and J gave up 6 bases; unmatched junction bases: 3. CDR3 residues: CASSLTSGCNEQFF. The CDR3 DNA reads TGCGCCAGCAGCTTGACTAGCGGCTGCAATGAGCAGTTCTTC.

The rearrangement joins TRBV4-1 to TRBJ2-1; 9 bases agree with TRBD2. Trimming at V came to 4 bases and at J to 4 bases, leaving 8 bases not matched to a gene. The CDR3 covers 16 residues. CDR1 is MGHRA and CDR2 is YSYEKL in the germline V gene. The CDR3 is CASSRGPSGKYNEQFF. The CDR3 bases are TGCGCCAGCAGCCGGGGACCTAGCGGGAAGTACAATGAGCAGTTCTTC.

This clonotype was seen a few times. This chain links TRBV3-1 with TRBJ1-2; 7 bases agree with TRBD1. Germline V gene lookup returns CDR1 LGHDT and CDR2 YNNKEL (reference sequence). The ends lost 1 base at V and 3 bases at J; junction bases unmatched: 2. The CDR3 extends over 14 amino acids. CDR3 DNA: TGTGCCAGCAGCCAAGGACAGGGAGACTATGGCTACACCTTC. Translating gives CASSQGQGDYGYTF.

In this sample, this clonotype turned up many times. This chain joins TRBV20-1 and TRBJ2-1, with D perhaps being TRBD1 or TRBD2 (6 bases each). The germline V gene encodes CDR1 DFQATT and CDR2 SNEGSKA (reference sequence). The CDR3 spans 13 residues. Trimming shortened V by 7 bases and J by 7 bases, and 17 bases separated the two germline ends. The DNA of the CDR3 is TGCAGTGGACTAGGGGGTGTGGGAAATGAGCAGTTCTTC. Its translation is CSGLGGVGNEQFF.

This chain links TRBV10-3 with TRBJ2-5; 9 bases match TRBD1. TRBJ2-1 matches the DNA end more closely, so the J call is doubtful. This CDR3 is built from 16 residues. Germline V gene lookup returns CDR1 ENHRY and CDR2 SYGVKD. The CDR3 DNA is TGTGCCATCAGTGAGCAACCGACAGGGGGACAAGAGACCCAGTTCTTC. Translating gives CAISEQPTGGQETQFF.

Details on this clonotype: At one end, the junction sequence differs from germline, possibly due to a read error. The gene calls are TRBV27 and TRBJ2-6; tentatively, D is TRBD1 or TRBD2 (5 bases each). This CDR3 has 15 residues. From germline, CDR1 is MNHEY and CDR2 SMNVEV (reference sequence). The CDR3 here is CASSLGRTGASVLTF. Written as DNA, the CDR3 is TGTGCCAGCAGTTTAGGGAGAACTGGGGCCAGCGTCCTGACTTTC.

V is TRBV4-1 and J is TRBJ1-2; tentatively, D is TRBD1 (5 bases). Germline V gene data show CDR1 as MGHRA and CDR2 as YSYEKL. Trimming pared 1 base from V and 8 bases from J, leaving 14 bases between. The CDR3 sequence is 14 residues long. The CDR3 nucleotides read TGCGCCAGCAGCCAAGTCCCCGGGACCGTGGGCTACACCTTC. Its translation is CASSQVPGTVGYTF.

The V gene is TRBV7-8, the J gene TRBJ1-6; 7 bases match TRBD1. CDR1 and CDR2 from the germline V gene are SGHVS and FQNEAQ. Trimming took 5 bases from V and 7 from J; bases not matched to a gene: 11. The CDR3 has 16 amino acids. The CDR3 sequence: CASSLYQGDLNSPLHF. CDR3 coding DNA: TGTGCCAGCAGCCTCTACCAGGGGGATTTAAATTCACCCCTCCACTTT.

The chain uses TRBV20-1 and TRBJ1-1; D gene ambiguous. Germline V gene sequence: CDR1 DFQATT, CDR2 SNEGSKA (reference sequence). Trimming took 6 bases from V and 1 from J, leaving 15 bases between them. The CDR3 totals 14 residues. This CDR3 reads CSAQKGTGNTEAFF. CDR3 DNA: TGCAGTGCCCAAAAGGGAACGGGGAACACTGAAGCTTTCTTT.

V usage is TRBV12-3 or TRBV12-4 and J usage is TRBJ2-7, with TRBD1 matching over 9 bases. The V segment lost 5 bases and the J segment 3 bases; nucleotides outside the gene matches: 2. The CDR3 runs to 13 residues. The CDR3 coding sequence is TGTGCCAGCAGTCGACAGGGGGTCTACGAGCAGTACTTC. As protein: CASSRQGVYEQYF.

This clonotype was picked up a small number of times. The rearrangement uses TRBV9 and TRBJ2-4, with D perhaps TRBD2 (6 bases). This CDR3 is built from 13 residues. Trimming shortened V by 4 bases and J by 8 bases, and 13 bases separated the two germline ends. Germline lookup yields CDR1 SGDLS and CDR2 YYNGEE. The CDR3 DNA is TGTGCCAGCAGCCGGGACTCCCCCCACATTCAGTACTTC. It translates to CASSRDSPHIQYF.

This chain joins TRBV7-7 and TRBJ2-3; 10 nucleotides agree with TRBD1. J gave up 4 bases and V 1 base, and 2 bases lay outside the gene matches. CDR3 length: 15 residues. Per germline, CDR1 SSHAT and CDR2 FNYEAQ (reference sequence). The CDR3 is CASSLGDRGADTQYF. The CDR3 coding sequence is TGTGCCAGCAGCTTAGGGGACAGGGGCGCAGATACGCAGTATTTT.

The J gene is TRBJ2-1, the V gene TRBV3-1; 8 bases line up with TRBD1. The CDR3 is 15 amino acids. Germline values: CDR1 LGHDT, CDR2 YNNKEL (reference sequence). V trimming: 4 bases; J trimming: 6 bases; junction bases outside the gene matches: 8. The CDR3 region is CASSPRTGLINEQFF. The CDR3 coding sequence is TGTGCCAGCAGCCCCCGGACAGGGCTTATCAATGAGCAGTTCTTC.

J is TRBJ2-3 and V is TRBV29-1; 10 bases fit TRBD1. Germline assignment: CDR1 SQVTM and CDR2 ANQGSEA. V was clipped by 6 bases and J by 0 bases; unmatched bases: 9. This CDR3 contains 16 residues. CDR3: CSVVGTGEMSTDTQYF. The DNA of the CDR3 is TGCAGCGTGGTAGGGACAGGGGAGATGAGCACAGATACGCAGTATTTT.

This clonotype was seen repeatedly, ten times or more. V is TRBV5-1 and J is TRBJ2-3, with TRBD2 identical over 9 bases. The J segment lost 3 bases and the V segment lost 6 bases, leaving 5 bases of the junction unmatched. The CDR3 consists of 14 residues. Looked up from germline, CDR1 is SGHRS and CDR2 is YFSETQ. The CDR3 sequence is CASNLAGVTDTQYF. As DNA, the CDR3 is TGCGCCAGCAACTTAGCGGGAGTGACAGATACGCAGTATTTT. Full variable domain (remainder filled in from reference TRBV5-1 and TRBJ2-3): KAGVTQTPRYLIKTRGQQVTLSCSPISGHRSVSWYQQTPGQGLQFLFEYFSETQRNKGNFPGRFSGRQFSNSRSEMNVSTLELGDSALYLCASNLAGVTDTQYFGPGTRLTVL.

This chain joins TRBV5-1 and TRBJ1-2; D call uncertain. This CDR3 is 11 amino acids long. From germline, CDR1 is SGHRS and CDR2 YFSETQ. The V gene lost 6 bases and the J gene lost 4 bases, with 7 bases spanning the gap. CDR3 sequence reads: CASNRVYGYTF. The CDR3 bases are TGCGCCAGCAACCGAGTCTATGGCTACACCTTC.

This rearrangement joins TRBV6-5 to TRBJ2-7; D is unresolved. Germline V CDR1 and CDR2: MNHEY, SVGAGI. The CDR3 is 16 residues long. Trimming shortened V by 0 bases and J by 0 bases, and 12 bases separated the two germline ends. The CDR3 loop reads CASSYSNSGASYEQYF. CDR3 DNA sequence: TGTGCCAGCAGTTACTCGAACTCCGGAGCCTCCTACGAGCAGTACTTC.

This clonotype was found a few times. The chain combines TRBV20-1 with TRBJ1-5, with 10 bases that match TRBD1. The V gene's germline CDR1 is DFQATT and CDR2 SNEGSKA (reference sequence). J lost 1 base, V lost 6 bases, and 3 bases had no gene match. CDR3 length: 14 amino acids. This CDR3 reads CSAGDRGSNQPQHF. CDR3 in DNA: TGCAGTGCGGGGGACAGGGGAAGCAATCAGCCCCAGCATTTT.

CDR3 protein: CAWSKPGASPLHF. CDR3 nucleotides: TGTGCCTGGAGTAAGCCAGGGGCTTCACCCCTCCACTTT. The V call is TRBV30, the J call TRBJ1-6, with D possibly being TRBD1 (6 bases). The CDR3 has 13 amino acids. CDR1 GTSNPN and CDR2 SVGIG come from the germline V gene (reference sequence). Trimming shortened V by 2 bases and J by 9 bases, and 11 bases separated the two germline ends.

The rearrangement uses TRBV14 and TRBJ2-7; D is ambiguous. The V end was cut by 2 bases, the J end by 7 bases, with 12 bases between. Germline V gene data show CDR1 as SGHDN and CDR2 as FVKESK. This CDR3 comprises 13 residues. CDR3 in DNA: TGTGCCAGCAGCCAAATGGGCCCGGGTGAGCAGTACTTC. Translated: CASSQMGPGEQYF.

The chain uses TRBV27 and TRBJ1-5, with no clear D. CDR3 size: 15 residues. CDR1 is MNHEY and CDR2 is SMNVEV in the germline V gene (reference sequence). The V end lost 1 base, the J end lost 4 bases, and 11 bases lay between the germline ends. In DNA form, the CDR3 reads TGTGCCAGCAGTTTATGGGCGGGTGATAATCAGCCCCAGCATTTT. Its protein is CASSLWAGDNQPQHF.

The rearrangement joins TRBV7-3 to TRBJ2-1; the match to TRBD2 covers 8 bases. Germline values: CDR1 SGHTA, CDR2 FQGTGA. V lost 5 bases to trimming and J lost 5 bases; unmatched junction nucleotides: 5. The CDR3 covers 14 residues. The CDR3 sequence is CASSASGYNNEQFF. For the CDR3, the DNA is TGTGCCAGCAGCGCTAGCGGGTATAACAATGAGCAGTTCTTC.

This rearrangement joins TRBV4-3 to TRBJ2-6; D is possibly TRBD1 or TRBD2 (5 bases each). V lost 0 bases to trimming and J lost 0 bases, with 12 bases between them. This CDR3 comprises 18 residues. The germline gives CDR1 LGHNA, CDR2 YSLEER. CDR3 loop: CASSQDVPGTSGANVLTF. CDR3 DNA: TGCGCCAGCAGCCAAGATGTTCCAGGGACCTCTGGGGCCAACGTCCTGACTTTC.

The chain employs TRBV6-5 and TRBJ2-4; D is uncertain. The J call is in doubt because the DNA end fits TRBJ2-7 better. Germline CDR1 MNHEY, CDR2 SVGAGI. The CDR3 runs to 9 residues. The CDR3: CASGYEQYF. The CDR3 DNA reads TGTGCCAGCGGCTACGAGCAGTACTTC.

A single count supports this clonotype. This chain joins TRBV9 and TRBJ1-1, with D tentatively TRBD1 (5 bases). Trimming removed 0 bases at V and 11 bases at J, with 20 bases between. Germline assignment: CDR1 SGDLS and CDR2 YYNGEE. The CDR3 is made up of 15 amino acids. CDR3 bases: TGTGCCAGCAGCGTAGGGGGCAGGGCAGGGATTGGTGCTTTCTTT. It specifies CASSVGGRAGIGAFF.

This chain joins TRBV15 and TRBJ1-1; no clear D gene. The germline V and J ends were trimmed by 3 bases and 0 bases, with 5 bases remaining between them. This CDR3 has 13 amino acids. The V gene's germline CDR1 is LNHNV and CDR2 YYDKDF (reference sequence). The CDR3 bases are TGTGCCACCAGCAGCCTAATGAACACTGAAGCTTTCTTT. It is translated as CATSSLMNTEAFF.